This TCR beta chain was recovered during a study of siplizumab effects on memory and regulatory T cells. The CDR3 has 15 amino acids. Germline CDR1 LNHDA, CDR2 SQIVND (reference sequence). Germline trimming cut 6 bases from V and 6 bases from J; bases unmatched to any gene: 10. Data came from immunoSEQ multiplex PCR; TCRdb stores just in-frame clones and leaves some out. The table lists 65,000 to 70,000 clones, approximately 89% of them singletons. The chain combines TRBV19 with TRBJ1-4, with 7 bases matching TRBD1. This clonotype was obtained from a human donor in good health. The sequenced sample was Tregs sorted from blood. CDR3 loop: CASRKTGQRYEKLFF. CDR3 sequence (DNA): TGTGCCAGTAGGAAAACGGGACAGAGATATGAAAAACTGTTTTTT. The full variable domain, rest sourced from reference TRBV19 and TRBJ1-4, is DGGITQSPKYLFRKEGQNVTLSCEQNLNHDAMYWYRQDPGQGLRLIYYSQIVNDFQKGDIAEGYSVSREKKESFPLTVTSAQKNPTAFYLCASRKTGQRYEKLFFGSGTQLSVL.